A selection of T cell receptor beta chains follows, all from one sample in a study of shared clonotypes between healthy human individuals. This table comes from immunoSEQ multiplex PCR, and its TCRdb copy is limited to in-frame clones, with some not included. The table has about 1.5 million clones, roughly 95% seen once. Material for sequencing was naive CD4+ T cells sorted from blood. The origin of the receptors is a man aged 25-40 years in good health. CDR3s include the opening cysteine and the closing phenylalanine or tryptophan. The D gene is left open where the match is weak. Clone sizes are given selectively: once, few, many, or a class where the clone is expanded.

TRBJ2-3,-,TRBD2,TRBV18,CASSPPLAGESDTQYF,TGTGCCAGCTCACCACCGCTAGCGGGAGAGTCGGATACGCAGTATTTT
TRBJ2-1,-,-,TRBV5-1,CASSLSVGTLYNEQFF,TGCGCCAGCAGCTTATCCGTCGGGACACTATACAATGAGCAGTTCTTC
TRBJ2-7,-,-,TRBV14,CASSAGKTRQVF,TGTGCCAGCAGCGCCGGGAAGACCCGACAGGTCTTC
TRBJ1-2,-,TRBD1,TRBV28,CASSSDRQGIYGYTF,TGTGCCAGCAGTTCTGATCGACAGGGAATCTATGGCTACACCTTC
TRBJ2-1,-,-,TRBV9,CASSVDPSGSYNEQFF,TGTGCCAGCAGCGTAGATCCGTCCGGCTCCTACAATGAGCAGTTCTTC
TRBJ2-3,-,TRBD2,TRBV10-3,CAISALAGVTDTQYF,TGTGCCATCAGTGCCCTAGCGGGAGTGACAGATACGCAGTATTTT
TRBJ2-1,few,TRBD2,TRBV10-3,CAIRGTSGYNEQFF,TGTGCCATCAGGGGGACTAGCGGGTACAATGAGCAGTTCTTC
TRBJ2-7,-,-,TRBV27,CASSMRDRFYYEQYF,TGTGCCAGCAGTATGCGGGACAGATTTTACTACGAGCAGTACTTC
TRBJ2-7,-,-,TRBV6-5,CASSRGRDPPNEQYF,TGTGCCAGCAGTAGGGGGCGGGACCCGCCGAACGAGCAGTACTTC
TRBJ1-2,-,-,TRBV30,CAWSGGLVAYGYTF,TGTGCCTGGAGTGGGGGACTTGTGGCCTATGGCTACACCTTC
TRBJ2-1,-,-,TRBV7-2,CASSPYYNEQFF,TGTGCCAGCAGCCCATACTACAATGAGCAGTTCTTC
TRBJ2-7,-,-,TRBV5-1,CASSLGVSYEQYF,TGCGCCAGCAGCTTAGGGGTCTCCTACGAGCAGTACTTC
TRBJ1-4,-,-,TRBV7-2,CASSRTTTNEKLFF,TGTGCCAGCAGCCGGACAACAACTAATGAAAAACTGTTTTTT
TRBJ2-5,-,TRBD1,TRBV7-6,CASSRDRAGETQYF,TGTGCCAGCAGCCGGGACAGGGCGGGTGAGACCCAGTACTTC
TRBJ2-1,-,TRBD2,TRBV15,CATSRAAGVPRNEQFF,TGTGCCACCAGCAGAGCGGCGGGAGTCCCCCGCAATGAGCAGTTCTTC